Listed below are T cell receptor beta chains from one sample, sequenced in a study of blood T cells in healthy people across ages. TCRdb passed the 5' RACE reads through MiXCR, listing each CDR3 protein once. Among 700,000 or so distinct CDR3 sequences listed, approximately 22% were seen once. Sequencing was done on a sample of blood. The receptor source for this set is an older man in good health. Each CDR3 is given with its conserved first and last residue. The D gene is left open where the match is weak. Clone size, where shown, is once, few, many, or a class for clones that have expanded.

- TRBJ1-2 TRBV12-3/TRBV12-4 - CAGSLSGAGGYTF TGTGCCGGCAGTTTATCAGGGGCGGGAGGCTACACCTTC
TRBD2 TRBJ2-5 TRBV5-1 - CASSWTSGGETQYF TGCGCCAGCAGCTGGACTAGCGGGGGAGAGACCCAGTACTTC
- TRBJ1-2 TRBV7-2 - CASSLTSRTSYGYTF TGTGCCAGCAGCTTAACATCGCGGACGAGCTATGGCTACACCTTC
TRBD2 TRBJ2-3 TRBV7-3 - CASSLTPQAGKQYF TGTGCCAGCAGCTTAACGCCGCAAGCGGGAAAGCAGTATTTT
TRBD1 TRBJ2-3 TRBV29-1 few CSVSTGGGDTQYF TGCAGCGTCTCGACAGGGGGAGGAGATACGCAGTATTTT
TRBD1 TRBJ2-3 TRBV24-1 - CATSAGQGIRTDTQYF TGTGCCACCAGTGCGGGACAGGGGATCAGGACAGATACGCAGTATTTT
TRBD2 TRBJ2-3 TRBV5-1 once CASSQSGRLAGKDTQYF TGCGCCAGCAGCCAATCGGGCAGACTAGCGGGGAAAGATACGCAGTATTTT
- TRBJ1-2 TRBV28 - CASSSSSAGYGYTF TGTGCCAGCAGTTCCTCCAGCGCCGGCTATGGCTACACCTTC
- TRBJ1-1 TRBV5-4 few CASSIENTEAFF TGTGCCAGCAGCATAGAGAACACTGAAGCTTTCTTT
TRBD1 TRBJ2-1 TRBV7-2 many CASSLDRGNNEQFF TGTGCCAGCAGCTTGGACAGGGGCAACAATGAGCAGTTCTTC
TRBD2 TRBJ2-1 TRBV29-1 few CSVVGGRTWNEQFF TGCAGCGTTGTAGGCGGGAGGACGTGGAATGAGCAGTTCTTC
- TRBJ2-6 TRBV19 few CASSPDMSGANVLTF TGTGCCAGTAGCCCTGACATGTCTGGGGCCAACGTCCTGACTTTC
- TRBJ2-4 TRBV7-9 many CAYLAKNIQYF TGTGCCTATCTGGCTAAAAACATTCAGTACTTC
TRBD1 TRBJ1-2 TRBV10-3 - CAISEGTGGYGYTF TGTGCCATCAGTGAGGGGACAGGGGGGTATGGCTACACCTTC
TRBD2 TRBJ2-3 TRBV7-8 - CASSPPGTTLDTDTQYF TGTGCCAGCAGCCCCCCCGGGACTACCCTCGACACAGATACGCAGTATTTT
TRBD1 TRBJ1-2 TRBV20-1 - CSASLGTAYGYTF TGCAGTGCTAGTTTAGGGACAGCCTATGGCTACACCTTC
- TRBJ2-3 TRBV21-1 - CASRQGGRGFKYTQYF TGTGCCAGCAGACAAGGGGGCAGGGGCTTTAAATATACGCAGTATTTT
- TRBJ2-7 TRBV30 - CAWDRGLYEQYF TGTGCCTGGGATCGTGGGTTGTACGAGCAGTACTTC
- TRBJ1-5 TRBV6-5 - CASSYSFTPTNQPQHF TGTGCCAGCAGTTACTCGTTCACACCGACTAATCAGCCCCAGCATTTT
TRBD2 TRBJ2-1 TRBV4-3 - CASSRKGLADYNEQFF TGCGCCAGCAGCCGAAAGGGACTAGCGGATTACAATGAGCAGTTCTTC
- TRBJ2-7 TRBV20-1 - CSPRMSYEQYF TGCAGCCCACGCATGTCGTACGAGCAGTACTTC
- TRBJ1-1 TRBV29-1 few CSVTGRRGTEAFF TGCAGCGTTACAGGGAGGAGAGGAACTGAAGCTTTCTTT
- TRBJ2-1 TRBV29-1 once CSVVLPGGVNEQFF TGCAGCGTTGTTCTTCCAGGAGGGGTCAATGAGCAGTTCTTC
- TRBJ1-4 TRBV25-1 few CASSDWAGTNEKLFF TGTGCCAGCAGTGATTGGGCAGGTACTAATGAAAAACTGTTTTTT
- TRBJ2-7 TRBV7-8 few CASSLWLMGDTRGEQYF TGTGCCAGCAGCTTATGGCTGATGGGGGACACCCGGGGCGAGCAGTACTTC
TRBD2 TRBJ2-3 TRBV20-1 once CSIRTSGLDTQYF TGCAGTATAAGGACTAGCGGTCTAGATACGCAGTATTTT
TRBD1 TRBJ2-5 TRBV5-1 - CASSLGTGYQETQYF TGCGCCAGCAGCTTGGGGACAGGGTATCAAGAGACCCAGTACTTC
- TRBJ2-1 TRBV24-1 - CATSGNSPLTYNEQFF TGTGCCACCAGTGGTAATAGCCCTCTTACCTACAATGAGCAGTTCTTC
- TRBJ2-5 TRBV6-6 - CASSYGDQNQETQYF TGTGCCAGCAGTTATGGAGACCAAAACCAAGAGACCCAGTACTTC
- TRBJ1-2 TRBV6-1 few CASSEEFSRNPYGYTF TGTGCCAGCAGTGAAGAGTTTAGCCGTAACCCTTATGGCTACACCTTC
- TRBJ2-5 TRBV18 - CASSPRQATGETQYF TGTGCCAGCTCACCCAGACAGGCGACGGGAGAGACCCAGTACTTC
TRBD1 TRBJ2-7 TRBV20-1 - CSARGGTGEGYEQYF TGCAGTGCTAGAGGAGGGACAGGGGAAGGCTACGAGCAGTACTTC
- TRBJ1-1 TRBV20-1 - CSARTHGQKNTEAFF TGCAGTGCTAGAACCCACGGACAGAAGAACACTGAAGCTTTCTTT
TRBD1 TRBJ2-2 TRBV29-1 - CSVRTGNTGELFF TGCAGCGTTCGGACAGGCAACACCGGGGAGCTGTTTTTT
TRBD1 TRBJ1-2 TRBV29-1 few CSARMTGDDYGYTF TGCAGCGCACGCATGACAGGGGACGACTATGGCTACACCTTC
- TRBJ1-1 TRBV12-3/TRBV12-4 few CASSLRDTPEAFF TGTGCCAGCAGTTTGAGGGACACCCCTGAAGCTTTCTTT
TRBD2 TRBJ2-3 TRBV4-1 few CASSQDSTSGGADTQYF TGCGCCAGCAGCCAAGATTCGACTAGCGGGGGGGCAGATACGCAGTATTTT
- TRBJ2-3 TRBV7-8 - CASSPRQSLTDTQYF TGTGCCAGCAGCCCCCGTCAGAGTCTCACAGATACGCAGTATTTT
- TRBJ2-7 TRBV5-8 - CASSFSGVGYEQYF TGTGCCAGCAGCTTCTCCGGGGTTGGTTACGAGCAGTACTTC
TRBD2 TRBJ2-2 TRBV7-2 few CASGAGWYTGELFF TGTGCCAGCGGAGCGGGATGGTACACCGGGGAGCTGTTTTTT
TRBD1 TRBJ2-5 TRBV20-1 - CSARVTGAVGKTQYF TGCAGTGCTAGAGTGACAGGGGCGGTAGGGAAGACCCAGTACTTC
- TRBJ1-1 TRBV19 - CASSIGSANTEAFF TGTGCCAGTAGTATAGGGAGTGCAAACACTGAAGCTTTCTTT
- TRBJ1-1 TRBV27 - CASSFKGPLTEAFF TGTGCCAGCAGTTTTAAGGGGCCCCTAACTGAAGCTTTCTTT